This T cell receptor beta chain was retrieved from a study of beta chain features in type 1 diabetes. As every portion of the isolated RNA was reverse transcribed, the sequencing read expressed TCRB transcripts. TCRdb keeps only in-frame clones here, not all; method: immunoSEQ multiplex PCR. The profile shows around 340,000 clones, roughly 9% of them singletons. Germline values: CDR1 KGHSH, CDR2 LQKENI. The CDR3 length is 15 residues. The J segment lost 4 bases and the V segment lost 4 bases, leaving 10 bases of the junction unmatched. In the case of this clone: As yet, its antigen is unknown.

Findings of the study overall: Within each of all four CD4+ subsets, Type 1 diabetes patients had TCRB CDR3s that were moderately but significantly shorter.

V is TRBV18 and J is TRBJ2-7, with 7 bases fitting TRBD1. The sequencing sample was made of central memory CD4+ T cells from blood. The source of this sequence is a man aged 30-40 years with type 1 diabetes. Here the CDR3 reads CASSLTGVEMYEQYF. In nucleotides, the CDR3 is TGTGCCAGCTCACTTACAGGGGTCGAGATGTACGAGCAGTACTTC. The full variable domain, rest sourced from reference TRBV18 and TRBJ2-7, is NAGVMQNPRHLVRRRGQEARLRCSPMKGHSHVYWYRQLPEEGLKFMVYLQKENIIDESGMPKERFSAEFPKEGPSILRIQQVVRGDSAAYFCASSLTGVEMYEQYFGPGTRLTVT.